This passage covers 15 T cell receptor beta chains from one sample sequenced in a study of cytomegalovirus exposure and HLA in healthy donors. PCR was performed using 60 Vbeta and 13 Jbeta primers. TCRdb's table, derived via immunoSEQ multiplex PCR, lists solely in-frame clones and lacks some. The sample shows around 110,000 clones, around 75% of them seen only once. Sequenced input: PBMCs. These receptors were taken from a woman under 30 in good health and CMV-seronegative.

CDR3 nucleotides: TGCGCCAGCAGCTTGCAGGGGCACACAGATACGCAGTATTTT. This gives the protein CASSLQGHTDTQYF. The rearrangement uses TRBV5-1 and TRBJ2-3; tentatively, D is TRBD1 (6 bases). Germline CDR1 is SGHRS and CDR2 is YFSETQ. With 1 base removed from V and 2 bases from J, the gap between germline ends came to 8 bases. This CDR3 contains 14 residues.

This sequence joins TRBV5-8 and TRBJ2-7, with TRBD2 as a possible D gene (7 bases). CDR3 size: 14 residues. V was pared by 0 bases and J by 3 bases, with 10 bases between. Germline values: CDR1 SGHTS, CDR2 YDEGEE. The CDR3 sequence: CASSLGGGGYEQYF. As DNA, the CDR3 is TGTGCCAGCAGCTTGGGAGGGGGGGGCTACGAGCAGTACTTC.

The chain employs TRBV28 and TRBJ1-2, with a tentative D call TRBD1 (5 bases). V lost 2 bases and J lost 6, with 10 bases in between. In germline, CDR1 is MDHEN, CDR2 SYDVKM. The CDR3 has 13 amino acids. The CDR3 DNA follows: TGTGCCAGCAGTTTAGGCAGGGCTCATGGCTACACCTTC. It specifies CASSLGRAHGYTF.

The chain uses TRBV6-5 and TRBJ1-1, with 10 bases identical to TRBD1. Germline V gives CDR1 MNHEY, CDR2 SVGAGI. This CDR3 has 13 amino acids. The V and J ends lost 5 bases and 7 bases, in that order; junction bases with no gene match: 4. The CDR3 loop reads CASSRTGGIEAFF. As DNA, the CDR3 is TGTGCCAGCAGTAGGACAGGGGGAATTGAAGCTTTCTTT.

The chain has TRBV10-2 and TRBJ2-1; no firm D call. V lost 6 bases and J 0 bases, leaving 9 bases between the germline ends. The CDR3 covers 14 residues. Germline V CDR1 and CDR2: WSHSY, SAAADI. CDR3 bases: TGCGCCAGCAGCGCGCGCATCTCCTACAATGAGCAGTTCTTC. Translating it yields CASSARISYNEQFF.

The chain employs TRBV30 and TRBJ1-6; D is possibly TRBD1 (6 bases). V gave up 0 bases and J gave up 7 bases, with 13 bases separating them. Germline V gives CDR1 GTSNPN, CDR2 SVGIG (reference sequence). The CDR3 spans 15 residues. The CDR3 spells CAWSVPGVGNSPLHF. CDR3 DNA: TGTGCCTGGAGTGTACCAGGGGTTGGAAATTCACCCCTCCACTTT.

CDR3 bases: TGTGCCAGCAGCTTGGGCACCGGTCCCGGTATGGGCTACACCTTC. Its translation is CASSLGTGPGMGYTF. V gene TRBV5-6 combines with J gene TRBJ1-2; D is uncertain. CDR1 and CDR2 from the germline V gene are SGHDT and YYEEEE. The CDR3 is 15 amino acids. The V and J ends lost 0 bases and 8 bases respectively, with 17 bases between them.

The chain uses TRBV7-9 and TRBJ2-3; the D is unclear. Germline V gene lookup returns CDR1 SEHNR and CDR2 FQNEAQ (reference sequence). The V end was cut by 4 bases, the J end by 0 bases, with 11 bases between. This CDR3 spans 15 amino acids. For the CDR3, the DNA is TGTGCCAGCAGCTACACCCACCGTAGCACAGATACGCAGTATTTT. It specifies CASSYTHRSTDTQYF.

This chain connects TRBV25-1 to TRBJ1-2, with TRBD1 as a possible D gene (6 bases). CDR1 and CDR2 (germline): MGHDK, SYGVNS. The CDR3 consists of 13 residues. Trimming left V 2 bases short and J 3 bases short, with 7 bases between. The CDR3 here is CASSERTDYGYTF. The DNA of the CDR3 is TGTGCCAGCAGTGAAAGGACAGACTATGGCTACACCTTC.

The V call is TRBV6-5, the J call TRBJ1-2, with 7 nucleotides matching TRBD1. V was pared by 5 bases and J by 8 bases, with 8 bases of the junction left unmatched. Germline CDR1 and CDR2: MNHEY and SVGAGI. The CDR3 consists of 13 residues. The CDR3 bases are TGTGCCAGCAGTGGATATGACAGGGACGGCTACACCTTC. Translated: CASSGYDRDGYTF.

V usage is TRBV15 and J usage is TRBJ2-7, with D possibly matching TRBD1 (5 bases). CDR1 is LNHNV, CDR2 YYDKDF, per germline (reference sequence). The CDR3 length is 14 residues. Trimming left V 5 bases short and J 0 bases short, with 11 bases between. CDR3 DNA sequence: TGTGCCACCAGCGGAAGACAGTCCTCCTACGAGCAGTACTTC. Its translation is CATSGRQSSYEQYF. Full variable domain (rest looked up from reference TRBV15 and TRBJ2-7): DAMVIQNPRYQVTQFGKPVTLSCSQTLNHNVMYWYQQKSSQAPKLLFHYYDKDFNNEADTPDNFQSRRPNTSFCFLDIRSPGLGDTAMYLCATSGRQSSYEQYFGPGTRLTVT.

The chain carries TRBV19 and TRBJ1-2; tentative D call: TRBD1 (5 bases). The CDR3 covers 14 residues. The V end was cut by 5 bases, the J end by 5 bases, with 15 bases between. CDR1 LNHDA and CDR2 SQIVND come from the germline V gene (reference sequence). The CDR3 is CASSESREVYGYTF. The DNA for the CDR3 is TGTGCCAGTAGTGAGAGCAGGGAAGTTTATGGCTACACCTTC.

The rearrangement uses TRBV6-6 and TRBJ1-5; 8 bases agree with TRBD1. Losses at the gene ends were 5 bases for V and 4 bases for J; bases not matched to a gene: 4. The CDR3 runs to 14 residues. CDR1 and CDR2 (germline): MNHNY, SVGAGI (reference sequence). CDR3 residues: CASSLTGGNQPQHF. CDR3 sequence (DNA): TGTGCCAGCAGTCTAACAGGGGGTAATCAGCCCCAGCATTTT.

The chain uses TRBV5-1 and TRBJ1-1, with a weak D call TRBD1 (5 bases). Trimming pared 0 bases from V and 4 bases from J, leaving 13 bases between. Germline lookup yields CDR1 SGHRS and CDR2 YFSETQ. CDR3 size: 15 residues. CDR3 amino acids: CASSLAGRGGTEAFF. Here the CDR3 DNA reads TGCGCCAGCAGCTTGGCCGGGAGGGGCGGCACTGAAGCTTTCTTT.

The genes are TRBV27 and TRBJ2-1; D is undetermined. Trimming took 8 bases from V and 3 from J, leaving 14 bases between them. The CDR3 is made up of 14 amino acids. CDR1 and CDR2 (germline): MNHEY, SMNVEV (reference sequence). Here the CDR3 DNA reads TGTGCCAGCCAAGGAGCCGTCGGCTACAATGAGCAGTTCTTC. Its translation is CASQGAVGYNEQFF.